This is a list of T cell receptor beta chains from one sample in a study of blood T cell repertoires in COVID-19. Some clones are missing from TCRdb's copy, which holds only in-frame ones; the method was immunoSEQ multiplex PCR. The sample has some 300,000 clones; roughly nine tenths are singletons. The sequenced material came from PBMCs or T cells enriched from blood (not recorded which). Every receptor here comes from a young woman who had recovered from COVID-19. CDR3s include the opening cysteine and the closing phenylalanine or tryptophan. The D gene is left open where the match is weak. Clone size, where shown, is once, few, many, or a class for clones that have expanded.

>.|TRBV5-4|TRBJ2-2|.
CASSTGQTGELFF
TGTGCCAGCAGCACAGGGCAGACCGGGGAGCTGTTTTTT
>TRBD1|TRBV19|TRBJ2-7|.
CASKTTGNSYEQYF
TGTGCCAGTAAGACGACAGGGAACTCCTACGAGCAGTACTTC
>.|TRBV12-3/TRBV12-4|TRBJ2-2|.
CASSLTLTGELFF
TGTGCCAGCAGTCTAACCTTAACCGGGGAGCTGTTTTTT
>.|TRBV19|TRBJ1-5|.
CASSIKRQGYVQPQHF
TGTGCCAGTAGTATTAAAAGGCAGGGCTACGTCCAGCCCCAGCATTTT
>.|TRBV3-1/TRBV3-2|TRBJ2-7|.
CASSQGMVLYEQYF
TGTGCCAGCAGCCAAGGAATGGTACTCTACGAGCAGTACTTC
>.|TRBV5-1|TRBJ2-5|.
CASSLASMEETQYF
TGCGCCAGCAGCTTGGCCTCTATGGAAGAGACCCAGTACTTC
>.|TRBV29-1|TRBJ2-5|.
CSVTATQETQYF
TGCAGCGTAACAGCAACCCAAGAGACCCAGTACTTC
>.|TRBV5-1|TRBJ1-6|.
CASSPGVSPLHF
TGCGCCAGCAGCCCGGGGGTGTCTCCCCTCCACTTT
>.|TRBV15|TRBJ1-3|.
CATSRETLSSGNTIYF
TGTGCCACCAGCAGAGAGACTCTGAGCTCTGGAAACACCATATATTTT
>TRBD1|TRBV10-3|TRBJ1-4|.
CAISGGQGLNEKLFF
TGTGCCATCAGTGGGGGACAGGGATTGAATGAAAAACTGTTTTTT
>.|TRBV6-5|TRBJ1-1|.
CASSYSMGPGSTEAFF
TGTGCCAGCAGTTACTCGATGGGGCCTGGAAGCACTGAAGCTTTCTTT
>TRBD1|TRBV18|TRBJ2-7|.
CASSGQEDSYEQYF
TGTGCCAGCTCAGGACAGGAGGACTCCTACGAGCAGTACTTC
>.|TRBV9|TRBJ2-2|.
CASSLYGGELFF
TGTGCCAGCAGCCTATACGGCGGGGAGCTGTTTTTT
>.|TRBV3-1/TRBV3-2|TRBJ2-7|once
CASRRRSDYEQYF
TGTGCCAGCAGGCGGAGGTCCGACTACGAGCAGTACTTC
>TRBD2|TRBV5-4|TRBJ2-1|.
CASSLGASGGANEQFF
TGTGCCAGCAGCTTGGGGGCCAGCGGGGGGGCCAATGAGCAGTTCTTC